Listed here is a single T cell receptor beta chain. Its antigen is undetermined. This record belongs to a study of blood T cells in healthy people across ages. Study background: The capture of about one barcoded beta molecule per two T cells was achieved by template switching. Findings and limits, study-wide: Long-lived donors had more naive CD4+ cells and higher diversity than aged donors.

The CDR3 has 15 residues. Germline CDR1 is SGDLS and CDR2 is YYNGEE. J gave up 3 bases and V 0 bases, and 4 bases lay outside the gene matches. Each individual donor underwent a draw of about 9.9 milliliters of peripheral blood. A second PCR of roughly 6 to 12 cycles used a sample-barcoded 5' primer and a J-beta primer mix. The template-switch adaptor was a 5' adaptor with 12 random nucleotides. It tagged each cDNA molecule. Each CDR3 protein is one row after TCRdb ran MiXCR on the 5' RACE reads. The repertoire holds 700,000 to 900,000 distinct CDR3 sequences, with roughly 53% as singletons. The chain recombines TRBV9 with TRBJ2-7, with 9 bases lining up with TRBD2. Sequencing was carried out using blood. This clonotype was sampled from an elderly man in good health. The CDR3 nucleotides are TGTGCCAGCAGCGTAGGGACTAGCGCCCACTACGAGCAGTACTTC. Amino acid sequence: CASSVGTSAHYEQYF.